The 21 T cell receptor beta chains listed next were all sequenced from one sample in a study of CD8 T cells in ankylosing spondylitis. TCRdb reprocessed the 5' RACE reads via MiXCR and lists one record per CDR3 protein. The data hold about 69,000 distinct CDR3 sequences, with approximately 5.3% observed a single time. Input material: blood, either unsorted or a sorted T cell fraction (not recorded which). The receptors here all came from a male donor with ankylosing spondylitis or in good health (not recorded which).

There are many counts of this clonotype. This sequence joins TRBV5-1 and TRBJ2-7; 7 bases map to TRBD1. V lost 4 bases to trimming and J lost 6 bases; unmatched junction nucleotides: 7. Germline CDR1 SGHRS, CDR2 YFSETQ. The CDR3 totals 13 residues. The CDR3 loop reads CASSPRQGAEQYF. CDR3 sequence (DNA): TGCGCCAGCAGCCCAAGACAGGGTGCCGAGCAGTACTTC.

This clonotype appeared many times. The genes are TRBV7-6 and TRBJ1-1; tentative D call: TRBD1 (5 bases). Trimming cost V 2 bases and J 1 base, with 11 bases left between them. This CDR3 comprises 15 residues. Per the germline V gene, CDR1 is SGHVS and CDR2 is FNYEAQ. The CDR3: CASSLQGSGNTEAFF. CDR3 DNA: TGTGCCAGCAGCTTACAGGGTTCTGGGAACACTGAAGCTTTCTTT.

The chain carries TRBV15 and TRBJ2-6; D is uncertain. The CDR3 spans 18 residues. Germline V gene lookup returns CDR1 LNHNV and CDR2 YYDKDF (reference sequence). V was pared by 1 base and J by 2 bases, with 15 bases between. The CDR3 sequence: CATSRVDGREPGANVLTF. The CDR3 nucleotides are TGTGCCACCAGCAGAGTGGACGGAAGGGAACCTGGGGCCAACGTCCTGACTTTC.

This clonotype occurred many times. The chain employs TRBV29-1 and TRBJ2-1, with 11 bases lining up with TRBD2. The CDR3 length is 21 residues. Germline V gives CDR1 SQVTM, CDR2 ANQGSEA. After removal of 4 bases from V and 4 bases from J, the junction contained 24 bases not matched to a gene. The CDR3 nucleotides read TGCAGCGTTGTCGCCCCGTTGGGGGGGGGAACTAGCGGGGGCCGATACAATGAGCAGTTCTTC. Amino acids: CSVVAPLGGGTSGGRYNEQFF.

This clonotype was detected ten times or more. The chain links TRBV5-1 to TRBJ2-7, with TRBD1 matching 8 bases. CDR1 SGHRS and CDR2 YFSETQ come from the germline V gene. The CDR3 totals 15 residues. Germline trimming cut 1 base from V and 1 base from J; bases unmatched to any gene: 4. The CDR3 reads CASSLTGGNSYEQYF. The CDR3 region has the DNA TGCGCCAGCAGCTTGACAGGGGGTAATTCCTACGAGCAGTACTTC.

Many counts were recorded for this clonotype. This chain connects TRBV6-1 to TRBJ1-1; 7 nucleotides line up with TRBD1. The V gene's germline CDR1 is MNHNS and CDR2 SASEGT. This CDR3 region has 13 residues. Unmatched junction bases numbered 9, after V lost 7 bases and J lost 7 bases. The CDR3 spells CASIDRASGEAFF. Written as DNA, the CDR3 is TGTGCCAGCATTGACAGGGCTTCAGGTGAAGCTTTCTTT.

This clonotype was picked up many times. The rearrangement uses TRBV6-5 and TRBJ2-7; a possible D gene is TRBD1 (6 bases). The V and J ends lost 5 bases and 0 bases respectively, with 14 bases between them. This CDR3 comprises 15 residues. Germline V lookup: CDR1 MNHEY, CDR2 SVGAGI. The CDR3 sequence: CASSHRQALSYEQYF. Here the CDR3 DNA reads TGTGCCAGCAGTCATCGACAGGCCCTCTCCTACGAGCAGTACTTC.

This clonotype was counted at least ten times. The chain recombines TRBV9 with TRBJ2-1, with TRBD1 as a possible D gene (5 bases). V lost 3 bases and J 3 bases, leaving 10 bases between the germline ends. This CDR3 is built from 14 residues. Germline values: CDR1 SGDLS, CDR2 YYNGEE. The CDR3 spells CASSGEDSYNEQFF. CDR3 bases: TGTGCCAGCAGCGGCGAAGACAGCTACAATGAGCAGTTCTTC.

At least ten counts were recorded for this clonotype. V is TRBV9 and J is TRBJ1-4; D is unresolved. Trimming cost V 0 bases and J 0 bases, with 3 bases left between them. The CDR3 contains 14 residues. CDR1 is SGDLS and CDR2 is YYNGEE in the germline V gene. This CDR3 reads CASSVDPTNEKLFF. DNA for the CDR3: TGTGCCAGCAGCGTAGACCCAACTAATGAAAAACTGTTTTTT.

This clonotype was counted many times. This chain joins TRBV20-1 and TRBJ2-7; D gene unclear. Germline CDR1 and CDR2: DFQATT and SNEGSKA (reference sequence). Deletions cut 0 bases from V and 0 bases from J, with 12 bases between. CDR3 length equals 15 residues. CDR3 sequence reads: CSARDLTVPSYEQYF. The DNA for the CDR3 is TGCAGTGCTAGAGATTTGACGGTCCCCTCCTACGAGCAGTACTTC.

This clonotype was observed at least ten times. This rearrangement joins TRBV4-2 to TRBJ2-7, with TRBD2 matching 7 bases. V trimming: 2 bases; J trimming: 0 bases; junction bases outside the gene matches: 10. This CDR3 has 17 residues. CDR1 LGHNA and CDR2 YNFKEQ come from the germline V gene. The CDR3, as DNA: TGTGCCAGCAGCCAAACCGTCGGGACGGGGGGCTCCTACGAGCAGTACTTC. Its translation is CASSQTVGTGGSYEQYF.

In its sample, this clonotype was seen many times. The chain uses TRBV30 and TRBJ2-3, with D hard to call. Trimming took 1 base from V and 0 from J, leaving 11 bases between them. The V gene's germline CDR1 is GTSNPN and CDR2 SVGIG (reference sequence). The length of the CDR3 is 15 residues. The CDR3 region has the DNA TGTGCCTGGAGTGCGACCCTTTCTAGCACAGATACGCAGTATTTT. Its protein is CAWSATLSSTDTQYF.

This clonotype has ten or more counts. V is TRBV20-1 and J is TRBJ1-2; D gene unclear. Germline V gene data show CDR1 as DFQATT and CDR2 as SNEGSKA (reference sequence). The CDR3 loop spans 10 amino acids. V lost 5 bases and J lost 3, with 4 bases in between. The CDR3 loop is CSAPDYGYTF. The CDR3 DNA reads TGCAGTGCTCCCGACTATGGCTACACCTTC.

This clonotype has a count of ten or more. This chain uses TRBV20-1 with TRBJ2-3, with D perhaps TRBD2 (6 bases). V lost 6 bases and J 0 bases, leaving 10 bases between the germline ends. There are 13 residues in the CDR3. Germline CDR1 is DFQATT and CDR2 is SNEGSKA (reference sequence). The CDR3 region has the DNA TGCAGTGCAAAGGGACTTAGCACAGATACGCAGTATTTT. Its translation: CSAKGLSTDTQYF.

This clonotype has at least ten counts. J is TRBJ1-3 and V is TRBV3-1; D unresolved. This CDR3 contains 18 residues. Germline CDR1 is LGHDT and CDR2 is YNNKEL (reference sequence). Trimming stripped 3 bases from V and 2 bases from J, with 20 bases between. CDR3 amino acids: CASSQGFRKGPAGNTIYF. The CDR3 DNA is TGTGCCAGCAGCCAGGGTTTTCGGAAGGGTCCCGCTGGAAACACCATATATTTT.

This clonotype was recorded at least ten times. The chain joins TRBV28 to TRBJ1-1; tentatively, D is TRBD1 (5 bases). CDR1 and CDR2 (germline): MDHEN, SYDVKM. Trimming shortened V by 6 bases and J by 11 bases, and 19 bases separated the two germline ends. The CDR3 sequence is 13 residues long. CDR3 in amino acids: CASSLGGVRRAFF. The CDR3 bases are TGTGCCAGCAGCCTGGGGGGGGTCAGGAGGGCTTTCTTT. The full variable domain, completed using reference TRBV28 and TRBJ1-1, is DVKVTQSSRYLVKRTGEKVFLECVQDMDHENMFWYRQDPGLGLRLIYFSYDVKMKEKGDIPEGYSVSREKKERFSLILESASTNQTSMYLCASSLGGVRRAFFGQGTRLTVV.

This clonotype occurred many times. This chain connects TRBV10-3 to TRBJ2-3; D could derive from TRBD1 or TRBD2 (5 bases each). Between the trimmed V and J ends, which lost 4 bases and 0 bases, there was a span of 17 bases. The CDR3 has 17 residues. The germline V gene encodes CDR1 ENHRY and CDR2 SYGVKD. The CDR3 loop is CAISGPRDQRSTDTQYF. The CDR3 bases are TGTGCCATCAGTGGCCCCCGGGACCAGAGAAGCACAGATACGCAGTATTTT.

This clonotype was detected many times. The genes are TRBV7-8 and TRBJ2-7; TRBD1 or TRBD2 may be the D gene (5 bases each). The CDR3 has 16 amino acids. V lost 1 base and J lost 0, with 13 bases in between. Germline CDR1 reads SGHVS; CDR2 reads FQNEAQ. As DNA, the CDR3 is TGTGCCAGCAGCTTAGGGGACGGAACCTCCTCCTACGAGCAGTACTTC. Protein: CASSLGDGTSSYEQYF.

The rearrangement joins TRBV7-2 to TRBJ1-5; D not resolved. The CDR3 covers 13 residues. Germline V gene data show CDR1 as SGHTA and CDR2 as FQGNSA. V dropped 6 bases and J dropped 2 bases, with 8 bases sitting between them. This CDR3 reads CASSNEGNQPQHF. DNA of the CDR3: TGTGCCAGCAGTAACGAGGGCAATCAGCCCCAGCATTTT.

This clonotype came up many times. The V call is TRBV7-2, the J call TRBJ2-7; D is undetermined. CDR1 and CDR2 (germline): SGHTA, FQGNSA. CDR3 size: 15 residues. V lost 0 bases and J 1 base, leaving 10 bases between the germline ends. The CDR3 sequence: CASSLALERSYEQYF. CDR3 coding DNA: TGTGCCAGCAGCTTAGCGCTAGAGAGGTCCTACGAGCAGTACTTC.

This clonotype was observed at least ten times. The chain couples TRBV5-1 to TRBJ1-4; no reliable D call. CDR1 and CDR2 (germline): SGHRS, YFSETQ. The CDR3 length is 15 residues. The V end was cut by 4 bases, the J end by 0 bases, with 10 bases between. CDR3 residues: CASSPTAATNEKLFF. CDR3 in DNA: TGCGCCAGCAGCCCTACAGCTGCAACTAATGAAAAACTGTTTTTT. Full variable domain (outside the CDR3, taken from reference TRBV5-1 and TRBJ1-4): KAGVTQTPRYLIKTRGQQVTLSCSPISGHRSVSWYQQTPGQGLQFLFEYFSETQRNKGNFPGRFSGRQFSNSRSEMNVSTLELGDSALYLCASSPTAATNEKLFFGSGTQLSVL.